Sequencing of this T cell receptor beta chain was carried out in a study of blood T cells in healthy people across ages. Study findings and constraints: Strong correlation existed between TCR beta diversity and naive T cell percentage.

The CDR3 sequence is 12 residues long. Trimming took 6 bases from V and 2 from J, leaving 8 bases between them. Per the germline V gene, CDR1 is MDHEN and CDR2 is SYDVKM. A second PCR of 7 to 11 cycles used a sample-barcoded 5' primer and a J-beta primer mix. MiXCR was run by TCRdb on the 5' RACE reads, yielding one entry per CDR3 protein. The sample has roughly 560,000 distinct CDR3 sequences, about 25% seen once. Each donor's blood draw was approximately 10 milliliters of peripheral blood. About this clonotype: As yet, its antigen is unknown.

A further study also used this sample, focusing on T cells of mothers and their children.

The chain combines TRBV28 with TRBJ2-7; D not certain. The sequence was collected from a boy aged 5-17 years in good health. Sequenced: blood. CDR3 coding DNA: TGTGCCAGCAGCAAAACGGCCTACGAGCAGTACTTC. It specifies CASSKTAYEQYF.